Following are 14 T cell receptor beta chains from one sample sequenced in a study of blood T cells in healthy people across ages. Together with a sample-barcoded 5' primer, a J-beta primer mix was included in a second PCR lasting roughly 6 to 12 cycles. TCRdb re-called the 5' RACE reads through MiXCR, storing one row per CDR3 protein. The sample has about 1.5 million distinct CDR3 sequences, 35% to 45% seen once; the top ten hold 4%. Sequencing used blood. These receptors originate from a woman under 30 in good health.

V usage is TRBV6-2 or TRBV6-3 and J usage is TRBJ1-6; D is perhaps TRBD1 (5 bases). Germline V gene sequence: CDR1 MNHEY, CDR2 SVGEGT. CDR3 length: 12 residues. V lost 2 bases to trimming and J lost 13 bases, with 9 bases between them. The chain's CDR3 is CASSYGGYPLHF. DNA of the CDR3: TGTGCCAGCAGTTACGGGGGATACCCCCTCCACTTT.

This clonotype was picked up many times. The chain's CDR3 is CASSLGLYTQYF. The CDR3 bases are TGCGCCAGCAGCTTAGGGCTTTATACGCAGTATTTT. V gene TRBV5-1 combines with J gene TRBJ2-3; unclear D gene. In germline, CDR1 is SGHRS, CDR2 YFSETQ. The CDR3 is 12 amino acids. V dropped 2 bases and J dropped 7 bases, with 8 bases sitting between them.

This chain uses TRBV25-1 with TRBJ2-3; the D call may be TRBD1 or TRBD2 (5 bases each). CDR3 size: 14 residues. Deletions cut 0 bases from V and 8 bases from J, with 12 bases between. Germline V gene lookup returns CDR1 MGHDK and CDR2 SYGVNS. CDR3 loop: CASSEYLSGGTQYF. In nucleotides, the CDR3 is TGTGCCAGCAGTGAATACCTTTCTGGGGGTACGCAGTATTTT.

This chain links TRBV28 with TRBJ2-2; the match to TRBD1 covers 8 bases. The CDR3 is made up of 14 amino acids. The V gene end was trimmed by 2 bases and the J gene end by 12 bases; junction bases not matched to a gene: 8. CDR1 MDHEN and CDR2 SYDVKM come from the germline V gene. The DNA for the CDR3 is TGTGCCAGCAGTTTAGTGTGGACAGGGCGGCAGCTGTTTTTT. Amino acid sequence: CASSLVWTGRQLFF.

The table lists this clonotype with a few counts. The chain employs TRBV12-3 or TRBV12-4 and TRBJ2-7, with TRBD1 identical over 9 bases. The CDR3 spans 14 residues. The junction had 9 bases not matched to a gene; V was cut back by 6 bases and J by 6 bases. The CDR3 DNA follows: TGTGCCAGCAGAAAGCACAGGGGGCGAGGCGAGCAGTACTTC. It translates to CASRKHRGRGEQYF.

This clonotype was counted only a few times. The V call is TRBV7-2, the J call TRBJ2-1; 11 nucleotides agree with TRBD2. From germline, CDR1 is SGHTA and CDR2 FQGNSA. J lost 7 bases, V lost 3 bases, and 8 bases had no gene match. This CDR3 is built from 16 residues. The CDR3 protein is CASSLTSGVSRNEQFF. Here the CDR3 DNA reads TGTGCCAGCAGCTTGACTAGCGGGGTGTCAAGGAATGAGCAGTTCTTC.

This rearrangement joins TRBV4-3 to TRBJ2-1, with D uncertain. The CDR3 loop spans 13 amino acids. V lost 3 bases and J lost 9, with 12 bases in between. Germline loops: CDR1 LGHNA, CDR2 YSLEER. CDR3 loop: CASSQERLVEQFF. The CDR3 DNA follows: TGCGCCAGCAGCCAGGAACGATTGGTTGAGCAGTTCTTC.

Note on this clonotype: Possible read error: a much larger clone is one base away. The chain carries TRBV7-2 and TRBJ2-3; no clear D. The CDR3 loop spans 15 amino acids. Germline CDR1 SGHTA, CDR2 FQGNSA. Trimming removed 2 bases at V and 2 bases at J, with 11 bases between. CDR3 DNA: TGTGCCAGCAGCTTATTAGCAAGGACCACAGATACGCAGTATTTT. Amino acids: CASSLLARTTDTQYF. Full variable domain (missing parts from reference TRBV7-2 and TRBJ2-3): GAGVSQSPSNKVTEKGKDVELRCDPISGHTALYWYRQSLGQGLEFLIYFQGNSAPDKSGLPSDRFSAERTGGSVSTLTIQRTQQEDSAVYLCASSLLARTTDTQYFGPGTRLTVL.

This clonotype was seen more than once but under ten times. As DNA, the CDR3 is TGTGCCATCAGTGAGTCAGGGGCTGGGAACACTGAAGCTTTCTTT. Residues: CAISESGAGNTEAFF. The chain combines TRBV10-3 with TRBJ1-1, with a weak D call TRBD1 (5 bases). Deletions cut 0 bases from V and 1 base from J, with 9 bases between. CDR1 ENHRY and CDR2 SYGVKD come from the germline V gene. This CDR3 is 15 amino acids long.

This clonotype came up a few times. The chain combines TRBV21-1 with TRBJ2-1; no DNA check was done on the table's D call, TRBD1. TRBV21-1 is reported as a pseudogene. The CDR3 is 16 residues long. The DNA of the CDR3 is TGTGCCAGCAGCAGGAATCGACAGGAAGCCTACAATGAGCAGTTCTTC. Translated: CASSRNRQEAYNEQFF.

J is TRBJ2-1 and V is TRBV6-2 or TRBV6-3, with TRBD2 matching over 12 bases. V lost 6 bases, J lost 6 bases, and 9 bases stayed unmatched. CDR3 length: 16 residues. From germline, CDR1 is MNHEY and CDR2 SVGEGT. The CDR3: CASRPSGGASINEQFF. In DNA, the CDR3 is TGTGCCAGCAGGCCTAGCGGGGGGGCCTCGATCAATGAGCAGTTCTTC.

This clonotype was detected once. Relative to the germline gene, one junction end is altered; a read error may explain this. The gene calls are TRBV6-2 or TRBV6-3 and TRBJ2-1; D is perhaps TRBD2 (6 bases). CDR1 MNHEY and CDR2 SVGEGT come from the germline V gene. The CDR3 has 14 amino acids. The CDR3 loop is CASSISGFYNERFF. The CDR3 coding sequence is TGTGCCAGCAGTATTAGCGGTTTCTACAATGAGCGGTTCTTC.

V is TRBV12-3 or TRBV12-4 and J is TRBJ1-5, with D possibly TRBD1 on 5 matching bases. Trimming removed 4 bases at V and 6 bases at J, with 10 bases between. The CDR3 is 13 residues long. As DNA, the CDR3 is TGTGCCAGCAGTTCCATAGGGGTTCAGCCCCAGCATTTT. Translating it yields CASSSIGVQPQHF.

The chain links TRBV12-3 or TRBV12-4 to TRBJ2-7; 7 bases line up with TRBD1. V lost 5 bases and J lost 0; bases outside the gene matches: 7. The CDR3 consists of 15 residues. CDR3 sequence: CASSPHRGSSYEQYF. In DNA, the CDR3 is TGTGCCAGCAGTCCACACAGGGGTAGCTCCTACGAGCAGTACTTC.